The rows below give T cell receptor beta chains drawn from one sample of a study of blood T cell repertoires in COVID-19. Only in-frame clones appear in the TCRdb table, and some are missing; sequencing was by immunoSEQ multiplex PCR. The sample yields 86,000 or so clones, about four fifths seen once. The sequencing sample was made of peripheral blood. These receptors all stem from a woman aged 80 or over with acute or convalescent COVID-19. Each CDR3 is given with its conserved first and last residue. A D gene is named only where the DNA matches it firmly. Expanded clones are given a class, and other clones once, few, many or no size at all.

>.|TRBD2|TRBV5-4|TRBJ2-1
CASSRPRLAAPDEQFF
TGTGCCAGCAGTAGGCCCCGGCTAGCGGCTCCAGATGAGCAGTTCTTC
>.|.|TRBV6-5|TRBJ1-1
CASTGAQDTTEAFF
TGTGCCAGCACAGGGGCGCAGGATACCACTGAAGCTTTCTTT
>.|TRBD2|TRBV28|TRBJ2-1
CASSSLGAGGPYNEQFF
TGTGCCAGCAGTTCGTTGGGGGCGGGAGGGCCTTACAATGAGCAGTTCTTC
>.|.|TRBV12-3/TRBV12-4|TRBJ2-5
CASSWRVVETQYF
TGTGCCAGCAGTTGGAGGGTTGTAGAGACCCAGTACTTC
>.|TRBD1|TRBV28|TRBJ2-2
CASSLKAVWGQVTTGELFF
TGTGCCAGCAGTTTGAAGGCAGTGTGGGGACAGGTTACCACCGGGGAGCTGTTTTTT
>.|TRBD1|TRBV7-9|TRBJ1-5
CASSLGGGENQPQHF
TGTGCCAGCAGCTTAGGAGGGGGCGAAAATCAGCCCCAGCATTTT
>.|.|TRBV10-1|TRBJ1-6
CASSDGTDNSPLHF
TGCGCCAGCAGTGATGGAACAGATAATTCACCCCTCCACTTT
>.|.|TRBV6-4|TRBJ1-6
CASRQGKNSPLHF
TGTGCCAGCAGACAGGGTAAAAATTCACCCCTCCACTTT
>.|.|TRBV3-1/TRBV3-2|TRBJ2-7
CASSEWRSSYEQYF
TGTGCCAGCAGCGAATGGAGAAGCTCCTACGAGCAGTACTTC
>.|.|TRBV19|TRBJ2-3
CASSIGAPRADTQYF
TGTGCCAGTAGTATAGGAGCCCCCAGGGCAGATACGCAGTATTTT
>.|TRBD2|TRBV5-1|TRBJ2-3
CASSLGSSGGFADTQYF
TGCGCCAGCAGCTTGGGCTCTAGCGGGGGTTTCGCAGATACGCAGTATTTT
>.|.|TRBV5-1|TRBJ2-1
CASSHVLNGALYNEQFF
TGCGCCAGCAGCCATGTCCTAAATGGGGCACTCTACAATGAGCAGTTCTTC
>.|.|TRBV5-4|TRBJ1-4
CASSLSGSANEKLFF
TGTGCCAGCAGCTTGAGCGGTTCGGCTAATGAAAAACTGTTTTTT
>.|.|TRBV27|TRBJ2-1
CASSSTTNEQFF
TGTGCCAGCAGTTCTACTACCAATGAGCAGTTCTTC
>.|TRBD2|TRBV15|TRBJ2-7
CATSRAPGLAGGPGNEQYF
TGTGCCACCAGCAGAGCCCCGGGACTAGCGGGAGGGCCGGGGAACGAGCAGTACTTC
>.|.|TRBV6-5|TRBJ1-6
CASSTRTPDNSPLHF
TGTGCCAGCAGTACCCGGACACCCGATAATTCACCCCTCCACTTT
>once|TRBD2|TRBV10-3|TRBJ2-3
CAISESILAGGVDTQYF
TGTGCCATCAGTGAGTCGATTCTAGCGGGAGGCGTAGATACGCAGTATTTT
>.|.|TRBV28|TRBJ1-4
CASTPTGSPNEKLFF
TGTGCCAGCACCCCGACGGGGTCTCCTAATGAAAAACTGTTTTTT
>.|.|TRBV11-2|TRBJ2-5
CASSLGTTGRETQYF
TGTGCCAGCAGCTTAGGGACTACAGGCAGGGAGACCCAGTACTTC
>.|TRBD2|TRBV18|TRBJ2-7
CASSPPTSGNEQYF
TGTGCCAGCTCACCACCGACGAGCGGGAATGAGCAGTACTTC
>.|.|TRBV6-1|TRBJ1-2
CASSEAGIYGYTF
TGTGCCAGCAGTGAAGCCGGGATCTATGGCTACACCTTC
>few|.|TRBV18|TRBJ2-3
CASSLSLPGADTQYF
TGTGCCAGCTCACTTAGTCTGCCGGGGGCAGATACGCAGTATTTT
>.|.|TRBV2|TRBJ1-1
CASQDSNTEAFF
TGTGCCAGCCAGGACTCGAACACTGAAGCTTTCTTT
>.|TRBD1|TRBV6-6|TRBJ1-5
CASSYSSGGWNQPQHF
TGTGCCAGCAGTTACTCGTCAGGGGGGTGGAATCAGCCCCAGCATTTT
>.|.|TRBV9|TRBJ2-2
CASSVTGTPNTGELFF
TGTGCCAGCAGCGTAACCGGGACACCGAACACCGGGGAGCTGTTTTTT
>.|.|TRBV5-1|TRBJ2-7
CASSLDSSSYEQYF
TGCGCCAGCAGCTTGGATAGCAGCTCCTACGAGCAGTACTTC
>.|TRBD1|TRBV6-6|TRBJ2-1
CASSRGQGGYNEQFF
TGTGCCAGCAGTCGAGGACAGGGGGGATACAATGAGCAGTTCTTC
>.|TRBD1|TRBV6-5|TRBJ1-3
CASSPTGSSGNTIYF
TGTGCCAGCAGTCCGACAGGGTCCTCTGGAAACACCATATATTTT
>.|TRBD1|TRBV7-9|TRBJ2-1
CASSPGQGVNEQFF
TGTGCCAGCAGTCCGGGACAGGGTGTAAATGAGCAGTTCTTC
>.|TRBD1|TRBV18|TRBJ2-2
CASSPPVGQGGTPGELFF
TGTGCCAGCTCACCACCCGTTGGACAGGGTGGGACCCCCGGGGAGCTGTTTTTT
>.|.|TRBV16|TRBJ1-5
CASSRLGHLNQPQHF
TGTGCCAGCAGCCGCCTAGGACACCTCAATCAGCCCCAGCATTTT
>.|TRBD1|TRBV7-8|TRBJ1-1
CASSLGQGLKLLEAFF
TGTGCCAGCAGCTTAGGACAGGGACTGAAACTGCTAGAGGCTTTCTTT
>.|TRBD1|TRBV7-2|TRBJ1-1
CASSQDRELLEAFF
TGTGCCAGCAGCCAAGACAGGGAACTCCTAGAAGCTTTCTTT
>.|.|TRBV7-2|TRBJ1-2
CASSNPGEGYTF
TGTGCCAGCAGCAACCCAGGGGAAGGATACACCTTC
>.|.|TRBV7-8|TRBJ1-1
CASSLTEGNTEAFF
TGTGCCAGCAGCTTGACAGAAGGTAACACTGAAGCTTTCTTT
>.|TRBD2|TRBV3-1/TRBV3-2|TRBJ2-1
CASSEPGGWYNEQFF
TGTGCCAGCAGCGAACCGGGGGGATGGTACAATGAGCAGTTCTTC
>once|.|TRBV3-1/TRBV3-2|TRBJ1-1
CASSRPRAEAFF
TGTGCCAGCAGCCGCCCCAGGGCGGAAGCTTTCTTT
>.|.|TRBV7-3|TRBJ2-3
CASSLGLPTDTQYF
TGTGCCAGCAGCTTAGGACTTCCCACAGATACGCAGTATTTT
>.|.|TRBV5-1|TRBJ1-1
CASSSLPGENTEAFF
TGCGCCAGCAGCTCACTACCCGGAGAGAACACTGAAGCTTTCTTT
>few|.|TRBV2|TRBJ1-2
CASRGGESYGYTF
TGTGCCAGCAGAGGGGGGGAGAGCTATGGCTACACCTTC
>.|TRBD1|TRBV5-1|TRBJ2-7
CASKGDSSYEQYF
TGCGCCAGCAAAGGGGACAGCTCCTACGAGCAGTACTTC
>.|.|TRBV24-1|TRBJ2-2
CATSDRGVTGELFF
TGTGCCACCAGTGACAGGGGAGTAACCGGGGAGCTGTTTTTT
>.|TRBD2|TRBV28|TRBJ2-1
CASSPGTSSYEQFF
TGTGCCAGCAGTCCCGGGACTAGCTCTTATGAGCAGTTCTTC
>.|.|TRBV3-1/TRBV3-2|TRBJ2-5
CASSQAKGGGETQYF
TGTGCCAGCAGCCAAGCGAAGGGAGGCGGAGAGACCCAGTACTTC
>.|TRBD1|TRBV4-2|TRBJ1-1
CASSQDLAGGINTEAFF
TGTGCCAGCAGCCAAGATCTTGCAGGGGGAATAAACACTGAAGCTTTCTTT
>.|.|TRBV3-1/TRBV3-2|TRBJ1-6
CASSQVQIYNSPLHF
TGTGCCAGCAGCCAAGTTCAGATTTATAATTCACCCCTCCACTTT
>.|TRBD1|TRBV5-6|TRBJ1-1
CASRMAGGGPEAFF
TGTGCCAGCAGGATGGCAGGGGGAGGTCCTGAAGCTTTCTTT
>.|.|TRBV7-3|TRBJ1-1
CASSLKQGTEAFF
TGTGCCAGCAGCTTAAAACAGGGCACTGAAGCTTTCTTT
>.|.|TRBV6-5|TRBJ2-3
CASSYSSRSGTDTQYF
TGTGCCAGCAGTTACTCGTCGAGAAGCGGCACAGATACGCAGTATTTT
>.|.|TRBV7-9|TRBJ2-7
CASSQGLDHYEQYF
TGTGCCAGCAGTCAGGGACTTGACCACTACGAGCAGTACTTC
>once|.|TRBV28|TRBJ2-2
CASSSSQGVTGELFF
TGTGCCAGCAGTAGCTCCCAGGGCGTCACCGGGGAGCTGTTTTTT
>.|TRBD1|TRBV5-1|TRBJ1-1
CASSSTGTVNTEAFF
TGCGCCAGCAGCTCTACCGGGACAGTGAACACTGAAGCTTTCTTT
>.|TRBD1|TRBV9|TRBJ1-2
CASSATGEDYGYTF
TGTGCCAGCAGCGCTACAGGGGAGGACTATGGCTACACCTTC
>.|TRBD2|TRBV9|TRBJ2-1
CASSTVAGPFNEQFF
TGTGCCAGCAGCACCGTAGCGGGGCCTTTCAATGAGCAGTTCTTC